This T cell receptor (beta chain) came from a study of regulatory T cells in long-lasting Graves disease. At the level of the study: Persistent cases took antithyroid drugs over 5 years and stayed TSH receptor antibody positive.

The V and J ends lost 0 bases and 4 bases respectively, with 15 bases between them. This CDR3 region has 15 residues. Germline-derived CDR1 and CDR2 are DFQATT and SNEGSKA (reference sequence). Study conclusions and caveats: Study of thyroid tissue was not done, with only peripheral blood studied.

Turning to this clonotype: Its antigen is as yet unknown. This may be a read error, as it is one base from a much larger clone.

The TCR beta library used iRepertoire HTBI primers with Arm-PCR amplification of CDR3. TCRdb redid the calling of the multiplex PCR reads with MiXCR, one entry per CDR3 protein. There are about 400,000 distinct CDR3 sequences in the sample; 20% occur only once, and about 20% lies in the top ten. Sample time point: persistent/refractory GD, antithyroid drugs over 5 years with positive TRAb. Making the TCR library involved RNA that had been extracted from PBMCs. The V call is TRBV20-1, the J call TRBJ1-1; tentative D call: TRBD1 (6 bases). Here the sequenced sample was peripheral blood mononuclear cells (PBMCs), taken when the disease was refractory, from a patient treated with antithyroid drugs. The TCR was taken from a female donor with Graves disease. The CDR3 here is CSARDRRTASTEAFF. CDR3 in DNA: TGCAGTGCTAGAGATCGTCGGACAGCGAGCACTGAAGCTTTCTTT.